This record concerns one T cell receptor beta chain sequence. V trimming: 4 bases; J trimming: 4 bases; junction bases outside the gene matches: 6. Looked up from germline, CDR1 is SGHRS and CDR2 is YFSETQ. The CDR3 loop spans 14 amino acids. The sample originates from a study of blood T cell repertoires in COVID-19. Authors' data handling: Nucleated cell number was recorded as an estimate derived from reference gene primer amplification. Data came from immunoSEQ multiplex PCR; TCRdb stores just in-frame clones and leaves some out. V, J and clone size are taken as reported in that table, and D and trimming were inferred from the DNA itself. The sample has tens of thousands of clones, 70% to 90% seen once.

Sequenced material: peripheral blood. The receptor was isolated from a man in his 70s with active or convalescent COVID-19. The chain employs TRBV5-1 and TRBJ1-2; TRBD1 matches 8 bases. CDR3 DNA: TGCGCCAGCAGCGACGGGACAGGCGGCTATGGCTACACCTTC. Its protein product is CASSDGTGGYGYTF.